Presented here are 23 T cell receptor beta chains from one specimen sequenced in a study of a mutant IDH1 vaccine in newly diagnosed glioma. The time point here: week 23, last vaccination. With topical imiquimod, each dose of the vaccine consisted of 300 ug of mutant IDH1 20-mer peptide. Assay: immunoSEQ multiplex PCR; the TCRdb copy retains only in-frame clones and omits some. The sample comprises roughly 70,000 clones, over 70% of which are singletons, and roughly 13% rests with the top ten. Antigens of these TCRs are unknown. Sequenced material: PBMCs, taken from a glioma patient whose treatment included an IDH1 peptide vaccine. All receptors come from a man between 18 and 35 years old with glioma.

V is TRBV6-5 and J is TRBJ2-1, with D tentatively TRBD1 (5 bases). CDR1 is MNHEY and CDR2 is SVGAGI in the germline V gene. V lost 0 bases, J lost 7 bases, and 7 bases lay in between. The CDR3 is 13 residues long. CDR3: CASSYSGQNEQFF. The CDR3 DNA reads as TGTGCCAGCAGTTACTCGGGGCAGAATGAGCAGTTCTTC.

The V and J genes are TRBV9 and TRBJ1-1; 7 bases fit TRBD1. Unmatched junction bases numbered 9, after V lost 3 bases and J lost 1 base. The CDR3 contains 16 residues. From germline, CDR1 is SGDLS and CDR2 YYNGEE. CDR3 sequence reads: CASSATGFSGNTEAFF. The CDR3 nucleotides read TGTGCCAGCAGCGCGACAGGGTTTTCCGGGAACACTGAAGCTTTCTTT.

This chain uses TRBV6-6 with TRBJ2-3; the match to TRBD2 covers 13 bases. Germline V CDR1 and CDR2: MNHNY, SVGAGI (reference sequence). The CDR3 length is 16 residues. V shed 5 bases, J shed 1 base, and the junction held 3 bases outside the gene matches. CDR3 nucleotide sequence: TGTGCCAGCAGTCATACTAGCGGGGGGGGCACAGATACGCAGTATTTT. It is translated as CASSHTSGGGTDTQYF.

The chain couples TRBV28 to TRBJ1-1; TRBD1 is a possible D gene (6 bases). This CDR3 is 15 amino acids long. Deletions cut 5 bases from V and 5 bases from J, with 18 bases between. CDR1 is MDHEN, CDR2 SYDVKM, per germline. The CDR3 loop is CASSPQRGSRTEAFF. Written as DNA, the CDR3 is TGTGCCAGCAGTCCCCAGAGGGGGAGTCGGACTGAAGCTTTCTTT.

Comments on this clone: A clone one base away is much larger, so this may be a read error. The rearrangement joins TRBV6-5 to TRBJ2-7, with a tentative D call TRBD2 (6 bases). The CDR3 loop spans 14 amino acids. Germline CDR1 and CDR2: MNHEY and SVGAGI. The germline V and J ends were trimmed by 0 bases and 2 bases, with 8 bases remaining between them. CDR3 sequence: CASSYSGGTYEQYF. CDR3 nucleotide sequence: TGTGCCAGCAGTTACTCGGGGGGTACCTACGAGCAGTACTTC.

This chain uses TRBV9 with TRBJ1-4; 8 nucleotides match TRBD1. The CDR3 is made up of 16 amino acids. The germline CDR1 and CDR2 sequences are SGDLS and YYNGEE. V lost 0 bases to trimming and J lost 6 bases; unmatched junction nucleotides: 7. Written as DNA, the CDR3 is TGTGCCAGCAGCGTAGAAGGTACAGGGGGGGATGAAAAACTGTTTTTT. Residues: CASSVEGTGGDEKLFF.

This chain uses TRBV5-1 with TRBJ2-1, with 9 bases matching TRBD2. Germline values: CDR1 SGHRS, CDR2 YFSETQ. This CDR3 is 17 amino acids long. V lost 3 bases, J lost 2 bases, and 9 bases stayed unmatched. Here the CDR3 DNA reads TGCGCCAGCAGCTGGCTTTTTAGCGGGAGCCCCTACAATGAGCAGTTCTTC. Translating it yields CASSWLFSGSPYNEQFF.

The chain employs TRBV13 and TRBJ2-5; D unclear. TRBJ2-7 explains the end of the DNA better; the J call may be wrong. This CDR3 is built from 14 residues. Germline V gives CDR1 PRHDT, CDR2 FYEKMQ (reference sequence). Here the CDR3 DNA reads TGTGCCAGCAGCTTATGGGCAGCCCGCTACGAGCAGTACTTC. It specifies CASSLWAARYEQYF.

DNA for the CDR3: TGCGCCAGCGACCCGGGACATCGACCCACTGAAGCTTTCTTT. It translates to CASDPGHRPTEAFF. The chain carries TRBV5-1 and TRBJ1-1; tentatively, D is TRBD1 (6 bases). The CDR3 length is 14 residues. Per the germline V gene, CDR1 is SGHRS and CDR2 is YFSETQ. The V gene lost 7 bases and the J gene lost 4 bases, with 17 bases spanning the gap.

V gene TRBV28 combines with J gene TRBJ2-7; D assignment may be TRBD1 or TRBD2 (5 bases each). Germline loops: CDR1 MDHEN, CDR2 SYDVKM. CDR3 size: 19 residues. Trimming shortened V by 2 bases and J by 3 bases, and 26 bases separated the two germline ends. Written as DNA, the CDR3 is TGTGCCAGCAGTTTAGGGACCGCCCCGAGCCGGGGAAGGGGCTACGAGCAGTACTTC. Protein product: CASSLGTAPSRGRGYEQYF.

This sequence joins TRBV10-3 and TRBJ2-3; D might be TRBD2 (6 bases). Germline-derived CDR1 and CDR2 are ENHRY and SYGVKD. This CDR3 spans 14 amino acids. V was cut by 3 bases and J by 8 bases, with 15 bases left in between. The CDR3 DNA reads TGTGCCATCAGTGATTCCGGGCAGGGAGGTACGCAGTATTTT. Amino acid sequence: CAISDSGQGGTQYF.

The gene calls are TRBV5-6 and TRBJ2-1, with TRBD1 as a possible D gene (6 bases). The CDR3 extends over 14 amino acids. With 6 bases removed from V and 3 bases from J, the gap between germline ends came to 13 bases. Germline CDR1 is SGHDT and CDR2 is YYEEEE. The CDR3 reads CASTLKTGYNEQFF. The CDR3 DNA sequence: TGTGCCAGCACCTTAAAGACAGGCTACAATGAGCAGTTCTTC.

V gene TRBV7-2 combines with J gene TRBJ2-7, with D hard to call. The V end was cut by 7 bases, the J end by 6 bases, with 16 bases between. The germline V gene has CDR1 SGHTA and CDR2 FQGNSA. This CDR3 spans 13 amino acids. This CDR3 is CASTPSPTGEQYF. CDR3 sequence (DNA): TGTGCCAGCACCCCGAGCCCCACTGGCGAGCAGTACTTC.

This chain joins TRBV4-1 and TRBJ1-2, with a possible D match to TRBD1 (6 bases). This CDR3 is built from 14 residues. Germline CDR1 MGHRA, CDR2 YSYEKL. Trimming removed 3 bases from V and 5 bases from J, with 13 bases in between. CDR3 DNA sequence: TGCGCCAGCAGCCATCCGGGGACAAAATATGGCTACACCTTC. As protein: CASSHPGTKYGYTF.

V and J are TRBV18 and TRBJ2-7; D call uncertain. Germline V gene lookup returns CDR1 KGHSH and CDR2 LQKENI. V lost 4 bases to trimming and J lost 3 bases, with 10 bases between them. The CDR3 length is 13 residues. CDR3 sequence reads: CASSRQDNYEQYF. The CDR3 DNA sequence: TGTGCCAGCTCACGGCAAGACAACTACGAGCAGTACTTC.

V gene TRBV27 combines with J gene TRBJ2-1, with D maybe TRBD2 (6 bases). The CDR3 has 13 amino acids. Per the germline V gene, CDR1 is MNHEY and CDR2 is SMNVEV (reference sequence). Trimming removed 3 bases from V and 7 bases from J, with 10 bases in between. CDR3 sequence: CASSLVGGNEQFF. DNA of the CDR3: TGTGCCAGCAGTTTGGTTGGAGGGAATGAGCAGTTCTTC.

Written as DNA, the CDR3 is TGTGCCAGCAGCTTGGAAGTACCGAGGGAGCAGTTCTTC. Amino acid sequence: CASSLEVPREQFF. The chain links TRBV5-4 to TRBJ2-1; no clear D. Trimming cost V 0 bases and J 10 bases, with 11 bases left between them. Germline CDR1 reads SGHNT; CDR2 reads YYREEE (reference sequence). The CDR3 contains 13 residues.

J is TRBJ2-7 and V is TRBV29-1, with TRBD1 as a possible D gene (6 bases). Germline CDR1 reads SQVTM; CDR2 reads ANQGSEA. With 7 bases removed from V and 0 bases from J, the gap between germline ends came to 16 bases. The CDR3 runs 14 residues. The CDR3 nucleotides are TGCAGCGCGACAATACAGGGCTACTCCTACGAGCAGTACTTC. This sequence encodes CSATIQGYSYEQYF.

The chain uses TRBV2 and TRBJ1-3; D may be TRBD1 (5 bases). The CDR3 loop spans 15 amino acids. Deletions cut 2 bases from V and 0 bases from J, with 8 bases between. Germline V gene sequence: CDR1 SNHLY, CDR2 FYNNEI. The CDR3 coding sequence is TGTGCCAGCAGTGAACAGGGTCTCTCTGGAAACACCATATATTTT. Translated, it gives CASSEQGLSGNTIYF.

The chain links TRBV7-2 to TRBJ2-7; perhaps TRBD2 as D (6 bases). The V end was cut by 5 bases, the J end by 2 bases, with 13 bases between. This CDR3 comprises 14 residues. Looked up from germline, CDR1 is SGHTA and CDR2 is FQGNSA. The CDR3 loop is CASSLGGVTYEQYF. CDR3 coding DNA: TGTGCCAGCAGCCTTGGCGGGGTTACCTACGAGCAGTACTTC.

This rearrangement joins TRBV5-1 to TRBJ2-2; D tentatively fits TRBD1 or TRBD2 (5 bases each). Germline values: CDR1 SGHRS, CDR2 YFSETQ. The CDR3 runs to 15 residues. V lost 6 bases, J lost 5 bases, and 17 bases lay in between. The CDR3 here is CASMGRRWGTGELFF. In DNA, the CDR3 is TGCGCCAGCATGGGGCGCCGTTGGGGGACCGGGGAGCTGTTTTTT.

This chain links TRBV6-6 with TRBJ2-1, with TRBD2 as a possible D gene (5 bases). V lost 7 bases, J lost 1 base, and 11 bases lay in between. Germline V gene sequence: CDR1 MNHNY, CDR2 SVGAGI (reference sequence). CDR3 length: 14 residues. In DNA form, the CDR3 reads TGTGCCAGCATCCTACCGGGGTCCTACAATGAGCAGTTCTTC. It specifies CASILPGSYNEQFF.

The gene calls are TRBV4-3 and TRBJ2-2, with D tentatively TRBD1 (6 bases). Germline CDR1 and CDR2: LGHNA and YSLEER. This CDR3 has 13 residues. V lost 8 bases and J lost 1, with 8 bases in between. In DNA form, the CDR3 reads TGCGCCAGCGAGGGGGAGAACACCGGGGAGCTGTTTTTT. Amino acids: CASEGENTGELFF.